The next 32 T cell receptor beta chains were all read from a single sample in a study. Adaptor-ligated barcode primers were used to amplify TRBV12-4/TRBJ1-2 clonotypes. TCRdb re-called the multiplex PCR reads with MiXCR, one entry per CDR3 protein. The sample consists of about 420 distinct CDR3 sequences, around 20% of them appearing once. The sequenced sample consisted of naive CD4+ T cells sorted from blood. As for subset: naive CD4+ T cells, CD4+CD45RA+CD25-. Receptors originate from a female donor with breast cancer.

CDR3 amino acids: CASRSGHGYGYTF. In nucleotides, the CDR3 is TGTGCCAGCAGATCGGGACACGGCTATGGCTACACCTTC. The chain has TRBV12-3 or TRBV12-4 and TRBJ1-2, with D maybe TRBD1 (6 bases). The CDR3 covers 13 residues. Trimming took 6 bases from V and 4 from J, leaving 12 bases between them.

The chain carries TRBV12-3 or TRBV12-4 and TRBJ1-2; D gene unclear. The V and J ends lost 6 bases and 5 bases respectively, with 13 bases between them. This CDR3 spans 13 amino acids. The CDR3 DNA follows: TGTGCCAGCAGCCGGACGGGTTCGTATGGCTACACCTTC. This codes for CASSRTGSYGYTF.

In its sample, this clonotype is large (0.1 to 1%). This chain joins TRBV12-3 or TRBV12-4 and TRBJ1-2, with D possibly matching TRBD1 (5 bases). This CDR3 spans 13 amino acids. V lost 2 bases and J lost 5, with 9 bases in between. The CDR3 coding sequence is TGTGCCAGCAGTTTACCCCAGGGATATGGCTACACCTTC. Protein sequence: CASSLPQGYGYTF.

V usage is TRBV12-3 or TRBV12-4 and J usage is TRBJ1-2; 7 positions match TRBD1. V was pared by 7 bases and J by 4 bases, with 12 bases of the junction left unmatched. This CDR3 spans 15 amino acids. CDR3 sequence reads: CASNLNRGLAYGYTF. CDR3 sequence (DNA): TGTGCCAGCAACCTCAACAGGGGACTAGCCTATGGCTACACCTTC.

The chain recombines TRBV12-3 or TRBV12-4 with TRBJ1-2, with TRBD1 matching over 7 bases. With 6 bases clipped from V and 6 bases from J, the junction kept 13 bases outside the gene matches. The CDR3 has 15 amino acids. In DNA form, the CDR3 reads TGTGCCAGCAGCCCTGGACAGGCCCTAGGGAATGGCTACACCTTC. It translates to CASSPGQALGNGYTF.

By proportion, this clonotype is large (0.1 to 1%). The genes are TRBV12-3 or TRBV12-4 and TRBJ1-2, with 7 bases lining up with TRBD1. The V and J ends lost 5 bases and 7 bases, in that order; junction bases with no gene match: 7. The CDR3 totals 13 residues. The CDR3 DNA reads as TGTGCCAGCAGTCTGACAGGGTCTGGTGGCTACACCTTC. It is translated as CASSLTGSGGYTF.

By frequency in the sample, this clonotype is medium-sized. The chain joins TRBV12-3 or TRBV12-4 to TRBJ1-2; TRBD1 aligns across 7 bases. After removal of 7 bases from V and 12 bases from J, the junction contained 20 bases not matched to a gene. The CDR3 has 15 amino acids. The CDR3 DNA follows: TGTGCCAGCACCCTGTACACAGGGGACTCTATGGCTGACACCTTC. Translation gives CASTLYTGDSMADTF.

Within the sample, this clonotype is medium-sized. J is TRBJ1-2 and V is TRBV12-3 or TRBV12-4; TRBD1 is a possible D gene (5 bases). The CDR3 has 14 amino acids. V was cut by 8 bases and J by 0 bases, with 13 bases left in between. CDR3 amino acids: CASAGDSSNYGYTF. The CDR3 DNA reads as TGTGCCAGCGCTGGAGACAGCTCTAACTATGGCTACACCTTC.

This clonotype is labeled large (0.1 to 1%). This chain uses TRBV12-3 or TRBV12-4 with TRBJ1-2; no clear D gene. The CDR3 runs to 13 residues. V shed 3 bases and J shed 5 bases, with 10 bases lying between them. The CDR3, as DNA: TGTGCCAGCAGTTTCCGCAGGAATTATGGCTACACCTTC. It codes for CASSFRRNYGYTF.

This chain uses TRBV12-3 or TRBV12-4 with TRBJ1-2, with D uncertain. The CDR3 is made up of 13 amino acids. V was cut by 6 bases and J by 7 bases, with 15 bases left in between. CDR3 region: CASSNTGVSGYTF. The CDR3 DNA reads TGTGCCAGCAGCAATACGGGAGTAAGTGGCTACACCTTC.

In this sample, this clonotype is large. This chain connects TRBV12-3 or TRBV12-4 to TRBJ1-2; unclear D gene. This CDR3 is built from 13 residues. The V gene lost 5 bases and the J gene lost 0 bases, with 7 bases spanning the gap. This chain's CDR3 is CASSPSANYGYTF. In nucleotides, the CDR3 is TGTGCCAGCAGTCCAAGCGCTAACTATGGCTACACCTTC.

The rearrangement joins TRBV12-3 or TRBV12-4 to TRBJ1-2, with 7 positions matching TRBD1. V lost 9 bases and J lost 4; bases outside the gene matches: 8. The CDR3 spans 13 residues. In nucleotides, the CDR3 is TGTGCCAGTCCCCGGGGACAGACCTATGGCTACACCTTC. Translated: CASPRGQTYGYTF.

By sample fraction, this clonotype is large (0.1 to 1%). The V call is TRBV12-3 or TRBV12-4, the J call TRBJ1-2; D remains unclear. The V and J ends lost 5 bases and 2 bases respectively, with 6 bases between them. The CDR3 extends over 12 amino acids. The CDR3 bases are TGTGCCAGCAGTACAAACAACTATGGCTACACCTTC. It translates to CASSTNNYGYTF.

By its share, this clonotype is medium-sized. This rearrangement joins TRBV12-3 or TRBV12-4 to TRBJ1-2; D ambiguous. The length of the CDR3 is 12 residues. V was trimmed by 3 bases and J by 7 bases, leaving 9 bases between them. The CDR3 DNA is TGTGCCAGCAGTTTGGAGGGAATTGGCTACACCTTC. This gives the protein CASSLEGIGYTF.

This clonotype is labeled medium-sized. The chain links TRBV12-3 or TRBV12-4 to TRBJ1-2; D remains unclear. Deletions cut 6 bases from V and 8 bases from J, with 19 bases between. The CDR3 spans 14 residues. The CDR3 protein is CASRPRNFDGGYTF. For the CDR3, the DNA is TGTGCCAGCAGACCAAGAAACTTCGACGGAGGCTACACCTTC.

This clonotype was recorded at least ten times. V and J are TRBV12-3 or TRBV12-4 and TRBJ1-2, with D unclear. The CDR3 loop spans 12 amino acids. Trimming took off 4 bases at V and 4 bases at J, with 7 bases between the two ends. The CDR3, as DNA: TGTGCCAGCAGTTCCCTCTTCTATGGCTACACCTTC. Encoded protein: CASSSLFYGYTF.

This clonotype is deemed medium-sized. V usage is TRBV12-3 or TRBV12-4 and J usage is TRBJ1-2, with D unresolved. V gave up 0 bases and J gave up 4 bases, with 3 bases separating them. The CDR3 runs to 12 residues. The DNA for the CDR3 is TGTGCCAGCAGTTTAGCAACCTATGGCTACACCTTC. Its translation is CASSLATYGYTF.

V gene TRBV12-3 or TRBV12-4 combines with J gene TRBJ1-2; possibly TRBD1 for D (6 bases). The germline V and J ends were trimmed by 6 bases and 0 bases, with 8 bases remaining between them. This CDR3 comprises 13 residues. The DNA of the CDR3 is TGTGCCAGCAGCGGACAGTCTAACTATGGCTACACCTTC. This gives the protein CASSGQSNYGYTF.

This clonotype counts as large. The gene calls are TRBV12-3 or TRBV12-4 and TRBJ1-2, with 8 bases aligning to TRBD1. V was pared by 6 bases and J by 8 bases, with 8 bases of the junction left unmatched. The CDR3 covers 13 residues. For the CDR3, the DNA is TGTGCCAGCAGAGCCGGGACAGGTACCGGCTACACCTTC. Translating gives CASRAGTGTGYTF.

Within the sample, this clonotype is large. The chain is built from TRBV12-3 or TRBV12-4 and TRBJ1-2; D is unclear. The ends were cut back, 3 bases at V and 8 bases at J, with 10 bases in the middle. This CDR3 is 12 amino acids long. The CDR3 spells CASSFGASGYTF. CDR3 coding DNA: TGTGCCAGCAGTTTCGGCGCTTCAGGCTACACCTTC.

By share, this clonotype ranks as large. The chain links TRBV12-3 or TRBV12-4 to TRBJ1-2, with no clear D. The CDR3 sequence is 12 residues long. Trimming stripped 8 bases from V and 4 bases from J, with 11 bases between. The CDR3 here is CASSSGGYGYTF. In DNA, the CDR3 is TGTGCCAGCTCGTCAGGCGGCTATGGCTACACCTTC.

The chain combines TRBV12-3 or TRBV12-4 with TRBJ1-2; TRBD1 agrees at 9 bases. The CDR3 spans 15 residues. The V segment lost 6 bases and the J segment 7 bases; nucleotides outside the gene matches: 12. The CDR3 nucleotides are TGTGCCAGCAGCAACTACGGGACAGGGACAGGTGGCTACACCTTC. This gives the protein CASSNYGTGTGGYTF.

Only a few counts were recorded for this clonotype. The V and J genes are TRBV12-3 or TRBV12-4 and TRBJ1-2, with 9 bases identical to TRBD1. The CDR3 has 14 residues. V shed 6 bases and J 7 bases; nucleotides not matched to a gene: 9. The CDR3 here is CASSPGQGLGGYTF. Here the CDR3 DNA reads TGTGCCAGCAGCCCGGGACAGGGCTTGGGTGGCTACACCTTC.

This clonotype is labeled large. The chain combines TRBV12-3 or TRBV12-4 with TRBJ1-2; D not certain. The CDR3 length is 12 residues. Trimming cost V 6 bases and J 3 bases, with 8 bases left between them. CDR3 region: CASSPSDYGYTF. CDR3 nucleotide sequence: TGTGCCAGCAGCCCTTCAGACTATGGCTACACCTTC.

The chain employs TRBV12-3 or TRBV12-4 and TRBJ1-2; 7 nucleotides agree with TRBD1. The CDR3 covers 14 residues. J gave up 5 bases and V 0 bases, and 3 bases lay outside the gene matches. CDR3 region: CASSLADRNYGYTF. CDR3 sequence (DNA): TGTGCCAGCAGTTTAGCGGACAGGAATTATGGCTACACCTTC.

Within the sample, this clonotype is medium-sized (0.01 to 0.1%). The gene calls are TRBV12-3 or TRBV12-4 and TRBJ1-2, with 7 bases that match TRBD1. CDR3 length: 15 residues. With V trimmed by 5 bases and J by 4 bases, 10 bases remained unmatched. The CDR3 nucleotides are TGTGCCAGCAGTCCCACAGGGGAAGGGGTCTATGGCTACACCTTC. Encoded protein: CASSPTGEGVYGYTF.

The chain combines TRBV12-3 or TRBV12-4 with TRBJ1-2; tentatively, D is TRBD1 (6 bases). With 5 bases removed from V and 6 bases from J, the gap between germline ends came to 10 bases. This CDR3 has 12 residues. The CDR3 coding sequence is TGTGCCAGCAGTCAGGGGAGAGATGGCTACACCTTC. Translating gives CASSQGRDGYTF.

Relative to its sample, this clonotype is medium-sized (0.01 to 0.1%). The chain combines TRBV12-3 or TRBV12-4 with TRBJ1-2, with 8 bases that match TRBD1. This CDR3 has 13 residues. The J segment lost 7 bases and the V segment lost 6 bases, leaving 7 bases of the junction unmatched. CDR3 sequence: CASSNYGTGGYTF. The CDR3 nucleotides read TGTGCCAGCAGCAACTACGGGACAGGTGGCTACACCTTC.

This clonotype qualifies as large. V is TRBV12-3 or TRBV12-4 and J is TRBJ1-2; D is unclear. The V end was cut by 2 bases, the J end by 2 bases, with 6 bases between. The CDR3 covers 13 residues. The CDR3 coding sequence is TGTGCCAGCAGTTTAAACGGAAACTATGGCTACACCTTC. It specifies CASSLNGNYGYTF.

Sample share makes this clonotype medium-sized. The genes are TRBV12-3 or TRBV12-4 and TRBJ1-2, with D tentatively TRBD1 (6 bases). The CDR3 is 15 amino acids. V lost 6 bases to trimming and J lost 4 bases, with 18 bases between them. The CDR3 DNA reads TGTGCCAGCAGCCCAACGCCAACGGACAGCTATGGCTACACCTTC. Its protein product is CASSPTPTDSYGYTF.

This clonotype was seen ten or more times. The chain couples TRBV12-3 or TRBV12-4 to TRBJ1-2; 9 bases agree with TRBD1. V was clipped by 6 bases and J by 2 bases; unmatched bases: 1. This CDR3 has 13 residues. The CDR3, as DNA: TGTGCCAGCAGAGGGACAGGGAACTATGGCTACACCTTC. Translation gives CASRGTGNYGYTF.

By sample share, this clonotype is large. CDR3 amino acids: CASSSGTGRGYTF. The DNA for the CDR3 is TGTGCCAGCAGTTCAGGGACAGGGAGAGGCTACACCTTC. This chain joins TRBV12-3 or TRBV12-4 and TRBJ1-2, with 9 nucleotides matching TRBD1. V lost 4 bases, J lost 8 bases, and 5 bases stayed unmatched. This CDR3 is built from 13 residues.